The present TCR beta chain was sequenced within a study of T-cell reconstitution after alpha-beta-depleted transplantation in children. Findings and limits, study-wide: Two months or so post-transplant, alpha-beta T cells reportedly derived from several hundred expanded graft clones. A year had passed since transplant, and T-cell counts and diversity by then came mostly from newly produced T cells. There were some patients whose high TCRbeta diversity at day 60 came from surviving recipient T cells and thymic progenitors.

The TCRbeta library was prepared with unique molecular identifiers. TCRdb analysed the PCR reads with MiXCR anew, one entry per CDR3 protein. Here the sample spans 500,000 or so distinct CDR3 sequences, about 10% being singletons. The V gene end was trimmed by 2 bases and the J gene end by 6 bases; junction bases not matched to a gene: 2. From germline, CDR1 is MNHEY and CDR2 SVGEGT. This CDR3 is 15 amino acids long. In its sample, this clonotype was seen a few times. The antigen is not known. V gene TRBV6-2 or TRBV6-3 combines with J gene TRBJ2-1; TRBD2 matches at 12 bases. The receptor was isolated from a female patient aged 2-10 years who had a stem cell transplant for aplastic anemia, so the T cells may come from the graft donor. The input for sequencing was PBMCs, mostly from graft donor cells, taken 180 days after TCRalphabeta/CD19-depleted stem cell transplant. The CDR3 DNA sequence: TGTGCCAGCAGTTACGCGACTAGCGGGAGCAATGAGCAGTTCTTC. This translates into CASSYATSGSNEQFF.